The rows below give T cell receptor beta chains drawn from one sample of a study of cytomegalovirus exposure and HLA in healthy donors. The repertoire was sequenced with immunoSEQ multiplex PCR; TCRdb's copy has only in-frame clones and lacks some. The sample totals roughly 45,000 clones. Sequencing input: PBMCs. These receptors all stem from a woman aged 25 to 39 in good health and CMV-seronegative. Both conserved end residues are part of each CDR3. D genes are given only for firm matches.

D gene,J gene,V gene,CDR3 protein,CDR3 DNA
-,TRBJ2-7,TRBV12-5,CASGLVLRQGYEQYF,TGTGCTAGTGGTTTGGTACTAAGGCAGGGCTACGAGCAGTACTTC
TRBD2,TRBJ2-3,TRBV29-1,CSVRTSGSLDTQYF,TGCAGCGTTCGGACTAGCGGGAGCTTAGATACGCAGTATTTT
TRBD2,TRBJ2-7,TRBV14,CASSQASLRERERTEQYF,TGTGCCAGCAGCCAAGCGAGCCTACGGGAGCGGGAGAGGACCGAGCAGTACTTC
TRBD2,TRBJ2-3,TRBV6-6,CASSYHTSGITDTQYF,TGTGCCAGCAGTTACCATACTAGCGGGATTACAGATACGCAGTATTTT
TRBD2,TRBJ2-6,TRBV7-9,CASSAGLPGANVLTF,TGTGCCAGCAGCGCGGGACTACCTGGGGCCAACGTCCTGACTTTC
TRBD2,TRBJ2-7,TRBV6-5,CASSYWGTSGTYEQYF,TGTGCCAGCAGTTATTGGGGGACTAGCGGAACCTACGAGCAGTACTTC
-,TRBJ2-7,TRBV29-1,CSGAGNAYEQYF,TGCAGCGGGGCGGGAAATGCCTACGAGCAGTACTTC
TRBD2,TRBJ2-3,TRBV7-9,CASSGTSGRAYPDTQYF,TGTGCCAGCAGCGGGACTAGCGGGAGGGCCTATCCAGATACGCAGTATTTT
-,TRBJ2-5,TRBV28,CASRRLVGETQYF,TGTGCCAGCAGGAGGCTAGTCGGAGAGACCCAGTACTTC
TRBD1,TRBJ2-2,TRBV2,CASRTGTVNTGELFF,TGTGCCAGCAGGACCGGGACAGTGAACACCGGGGAGCTGTTTTTT
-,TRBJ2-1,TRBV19,CASRGAGTVGNEQFF,TGTGCCAGTAGGGGAGCTGGGACTGTAGGTAATGAGCAGTTCTTC
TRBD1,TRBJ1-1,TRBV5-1,CASTAGTGTLEAFF,TGCGCCAGCACCGCCGGGACAGGGACCCTTGAAGCTTTCTTT
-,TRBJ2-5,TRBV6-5,CASSYSGEGPAGTQYF,TGTGCCAGCAGTTACTCCGGCGAAGGCCCAGCGGGGACCCAGTACTTC
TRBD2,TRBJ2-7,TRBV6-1,CASTRGEAGEQYF,TGTGCCAGCACCCGGGGGGAGGCGGGCGAGCAGTACTTC
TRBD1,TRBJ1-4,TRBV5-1,CASSLGQGASELFF,TGCGCCAGCAGCTTGGGACAGGGGGCTTCGGAACTGTTTTTT
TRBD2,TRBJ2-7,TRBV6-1,CASSAGGGIEQYF,TGTGCCAGCAGTGCAGGCGGGGGGATCGAGCAGTACTTC
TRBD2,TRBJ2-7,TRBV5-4,CASSPGGTSAYEQYF,TGTGCCAGCAGCCCCGGGGGGACCTCCGCCTACGAGCAGTACTTC
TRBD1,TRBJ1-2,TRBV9,CASSVAGGDRADGYTF,TGTGCCAGCAGCGTAGCTGGGGGGGACAGGGCGGATGGCTACACCTTC
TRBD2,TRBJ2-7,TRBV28,CASSIPGGYEQYF,TGTGCCAGCAGTATCCCGGGGGGGTACGAGCAGTACTTC
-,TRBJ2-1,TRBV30,CAWSRQHNEQFF,TGTGCCTGGAGTAGACAGCATAATGAGCAGTTCTTC
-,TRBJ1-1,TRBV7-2,CASSSYTEAFF,TGTGCCAGCAGCTCATACACTGAAGCTTTCTTT
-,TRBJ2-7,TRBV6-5,CASSPQGYEQYF,TGTGCCAGCAGTCCGCAGGGCTACGAGCAGTACTTC
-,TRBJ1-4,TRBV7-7,CASSLGARSTNEKLFF,TGTGCCAGCAGCTTGGGGGCCAGATCAACTAATGAAAAACTGTTTTTT
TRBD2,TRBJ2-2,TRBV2,CAGTGTSLNTGELFF,TGTGCCGGAACCGGGACTAGCCTAAACACCGGGGAGCTGTTTTTT
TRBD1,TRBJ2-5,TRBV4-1,CASSRRDRGQGETQYF,TGCGCCAGCAGCCGCCGCGACAGGGGGCAGGGTGAGACCCAGTACTTC
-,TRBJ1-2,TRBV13,CASSYRVLDYGYTF,TGTGCCAGCAGCTACAGGGTTTTGGACTATGGCTACACCTTC
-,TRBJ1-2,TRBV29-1,CSVDFPQGGYGYTF,TGCAGCGTTGATTTCCCCCAGGGCGGCTATGGCTACACCTTC